This entry lists 23 T cell receptor beta chains sequenced from one sample in a study of cytomegalovirus exposure and HLA in healthy donors. The PCR used 60 Vbeta and 13 Jbeta primers. Produced via immunoSEQ multiplex PCR; TCRdb's table is partial and in-frame only. The sample has 100,000 to 150,000 clones; roughly three quarters are singletons. The sequencing input was PBMCs. The receptors come from a woman aged 18-29 years in good health and CMV-seronegative.

This clone appeared a few times. The conserved phenylalanine or tryptophan is not found at the CDR3 terminus, so this likely reflects a read error. No DNA is shown, since the ends of the CDR3 on it are uncertain; the CDR3 is the one TCRdb lists. This chain uses TRBV5-8 with TRBJ1-5. The CDR3 contains 9 residues when both ends are counted. CDR1 and CDR2 from the germline V gene are SGHTS and YDEGEE. The CDR3 sequence: CASSLAGEE.

This clone showed up many times. The chain carries TRBV6-1 and TRBJ2-1; a possible D gene is TRBD1 (6 bases). The CDR3 has 14 amino acids. Between the trimmed V and J ends, which lost 1 base and 7 bases, there was a span of 11 bases. Germline lookup yields CDR1 MNHNS and CDR2 SASEGT. Here the CDR3 DNA reads TGTGCCAGCAGTGAAGAGGGGGAAAGGAATGAGCAGTTCTTC. Translation gives CASSEEGERNEQFF.

The chain joins TRBV19 to TRBJ2-3; TRBD2 aligns across 7 bases. This CDR3 comprises 14 residues. Germline CDR1 is LNHDA and CDR2 is SQIVND (reference sequence). The J segment lost 3 bases and the V segment lost 10 bases, leaving 10 bases of the junction unmatched. CDR3 amino acids: CATGWAGVTDTQYF. The CDR3 region has the DNA TGTGCCACCGGCTGGGCGGGAGTGACAGATACGCAGTATTTT.

The chain recombines TRBV25-1 with TRBJ1-1; 7 bases line up with TRBD1. The trim removed 11 bases at V and 11 bases at J, leaving 14 bases unmatched. This CDR3 region has 12 residues. Germline V gene data show CDR1 as MGHDK and CDR2 as SYGVNS. The CDR3 DNA sequence: TGTGCCTCCAGGGGGTACCAGGGGGAGGCTTTCTTT. Translation gives CASRGYQGEAFF.

About this clone itself: Sequence at one end of the junction differs from germline and may be a read error. The V and J genes are TRBV7-2 and TRBJ2-3, with a weak D call TRBD2 (5 bases). The V gene's germline CDR1 is SGHTA and CDR2 FQGNSA. The CDR3 has 17 residues. For the CDR3, the DNA is TGTGTCAGCAGCCGTATGGTCTTCGGACTCCGCACAGATACGCAGTATTTT. The encoded protein is CVSSRMVFGLRTDTQYF.

CDR3 sequence reads: CASSLALGETAEAFF. CDR3 in DNA: TGCGCCAGCAGCTTGGCGTTGGGCGAGACCGCTGAAGCTTTCTTT. The chain couples TRBV5-1 to TRBJ1-1; no clear D. This CDR3 has 15 residues. The germline V gene has CDR1 SGHRS and CDR2 YFSETQ. With 0 bases removed from V and 6 bases from J, the gap between germline ends came to 15 bases.

CDR3 protein: CAGDSGGRTYEQYF. In nucleotides, the CDR3 is TGCGCCGGCGATAGTGGCGGTCGGACCTACGAGCAGTACTTC. The J gene is TRBJ2-7, the V gene TRBV10-1; D is undetermined. This CDR3 has 14 amino acids. Germline loops: CDR1 WNHNN, CDR2 SYGVQD (reference sequence). V gave up 11 bases and J gave up 2 bases, with 19 bases separating them.

The rearrangement links TRBV30 to TRBJ2-7; 8 bases line up with TRBD2. Germline values: CDR1 GTSNPN, CDR2 SVGIG (reference sequence). The CDR3 runs to 13 residues. The CDR3: CAGDSTSGYEQYF. The CDR3 DNA sequence: TGTGCAGGAGACTCAACTAGCGGCTACGAGCAGTACTTC.

The rearrangement links TRBV15 to TRBJ1-4; tentatively, D is TRBD1 (6 bases). This CDR3 spans 14 amino acids. With 2 bases removed from V and 10 bases from J, the gap between germline ends came to 14 bases. CDR1 and CDR2 (germline): LNHNV, YYDKDF (reference sequence). This CDR3 reads CATSRPGQLGKLFF. The CDR3 DNA reads as TGTGCCACCAGCAGACCCGGACAGTTAGGAAAACTGTTTTTT. Drawing the rest from reference TRBV15 and TRBJ1-4, the complete variable domain is DAMVIQNPRYQVTQFGKPVTLSCSQTLNHNVMYWYQQKSSQAPKLLFHYYDKDFNNEADTPDNFQSRRPNTSFCFLDIRSPGLGDTAMYLCATSRPGQLGKLFFGSGTQLSVL.

The chain is built from TRBV18 and TRBJ2-5; TRBD1 is a possible D gene (6 bases). V was trimmed by 2 bases and J by 3 bases, leaving 13 bases between them. The CDR3 runs 15 residues. Germline CDR1 KGHSH, CDR2 LQKENI. The CDR3 region is CASSPLYPGEETQYF. CDR3 nucleotide sequence: TGTGCCAGCTCACCATTATATCCAGGGGAAGAGACCCAGTACTTC.

The CDR3 bases are TGTGCCAGCAGGCGCTCAAGCGGGAACGCCTACGAGCAGTACTTC. Amino acid sequence: CASRRSSGNAYEQYF. The rearrangement uses TRBV6-5 and TRBJ2-7, with TRBD2 identical over 7 bases. The CDR3 runs 15 residues. In germline, CDR1 is MNHEY, CDR2 SVGAGI. Trimming removed 6 bases from V and 2 bases from J; junction bases left unmatched: 10.

V gene TRBV4-1 combines with J gene TRBJ2-7; TRBD2 agrees at 7 bases. Germline loops: CDR1 MGHRA, CDR2 YSYEKL. The CDR3 is 17 residues long. Losses at the gene ends were 3 bases for V and 2 bases for J; bases not matched to a gene: 13. CDR3 region: CASSHVGRGLNTYEQYF. The DNA for the CDR3 is TGCGCCAGCAGCCATGTGGGGCGGGGGTTAAACACCTACGAGCAGTACTTC.

This clone was seen just once. The rearrangement joins TRBV9 to TRBJ1-1; D is undetermined. V lost 0 bases, J lost 0 bases, and 12 bases lay in between. The CDR3 loop spans 16 amino acids. Germline-derived CDR1 and CDR2 are SGDLS and YYNGEE. DNA for the CDR3: TGTGCCAGCAGCGTAGACCCCCCCGAGATGAACACTGAAGCTTTCTTT. Translating it yields CASSVDPPEMNTEAFF.

The chain joins TRBV5-4 to TRBJ2-7; D may be TRBD1 (5 bases). The CDR3 runs 15 residues. The ends were cut back, 2 bases at V and 6 bases at J, with 18 bases in the middle. Germline CDR1 SGHNT, CDR2 YYREEE (reference sequence). The CDR3: CASSLVGVTVSEQYF. The CDR3 DNA sequence: TGTGCCAGCAGCTTAGTAGGGGTTACAGTATCCGAGCAGTACTTC.

V usage is TRBV6-5 and J usage is TRBJ2-3; 7 nucleotides line up with TRBD1. This CDR3 comprises 15 residues. The trim removed 4 bases at V and 1 base at J, leaving 5 bases unmatched. Germline values: CDR1 MNHEY, CDR2 SVGAGI. The CDR3 spells CASSSSTGGTDTQYF. The CDR3 nucleotides are TGTGCCAGCAGTTCGTCTACAGGGGGCACAGATACGCAGTATTTT.

In nucleotides, the CDR3 is TGTGCCAGCAGCTTGACGGGCGGGTGGCAAGAGACCCAGTACTTC. Its translation is CASSLTGGWQETQYF. This chain links TRBV5-4 with TRBJ2-5, with a weak D call TRBD2 (5 bases). The V gene's germline CDR1 is SGHNT and CDR2 YYREEE (reference sequence). V was cut by 1 base and J by 2 bases, with 12 bases left in between. This CDR3 comprises 15 residues. Using reference TRBV5-4 and TRBJ2-5 for the parts outside the CDR3, the full variable domain is ETGVTQSPTHLIKTRGQQVTLRCSSQSGHNTVSWYQQALGQGPQFIFQYYREEENGRGNFPPRFSGLQFPNYSSELNVNALELDDSALYLCASSLTGGWQETQYFGPGTRLLVL.

This CDR3 reads CAGPQGDTGELFF. As DNA, the CDR3 is TGTGCCGGACCACAGGGAGACACCGGGGAGCTGTTTTTT. The chain has TRBV7-9 and TRBJ2-2; the D gene is possibly TRBD1 (6 bases). The CDR3 is made up of 13 amino acids. The ends were cut back, 11 bases at V and 3 bases at J, with 13 bases in the middle. Germline V lookup: CDR1 SEHNR, CDR2 FQNEAQ (reference sequence).

J is TRBJ2-7 and V is TRBV29-1; tentatively, D is TRBD1 (6 bases). V was pared by 4 bases and J by 5 bases, with 12 bases between. The germline CDR1 and CDR2 sequences are SQVTM and ANQGSEA. CDR3 length: 12 amino acids. The CDR3 DNA follows: TGCAGCGTTGGGGGGCGTAGCCACGAGCAGTACTTC. Encoded protein: CSVGGRSHEQYF.

The rearrangement uses TRBV2 and TRBJ2-3; D unclear. CDR3 length: 12 residues. Germline V gene lookup returns CDR1 SNHLY and CDR2 FYNNEI. Trimming shortened V by 8 bases and J by 1 base, and 7 bases separated the two germline ends. CDR3 amino acids: CASAGGTDTQYF. In DNA, the CDR3 is TGTGCCAGCGCAGGCGGCACAGATACGCAGTATTTT. Combining the CDR3 with reference TRBV2 and TRBJ2-3 gives the whole variable domain EPEVTQTPSHQVTQMGQEVILRCVPISNHLYFYWYRQILGQKVEFLVSFYNNEISEKSEIFDDQFSVERPDGSNFTLKIRSTKLEDSAMYFCASAGGTDTQYFGPGTRLTVL.

The chain links TRBV27 to TRBJ1-2, with TRBD1 matching 8 bases. This CDR3 has 18 amino acids. Germline V lookup: CDR1 MNHEY, CDR2 SMNVEV (reference sequence). V was pared by 4 bases and J by 2 bases, with 15 bases of the junction left unmatched. Written as DNA, the CDR3 is TGTGCCAGCAGTTGGGACCAGCTACAGGGGGGTCTCAACTATGGCTACACCTTC. The encoded protein is CASSWDQLQGGLNYGYTF.

In its sample, this clone was seen once. The gene calls are TRBV30 and TRBJ2-3; D call uncertain. Trimming removed 7 bases from V and 3 bases from J, with 11 bases in between. This CDR3 is built from 12 residues. Germline CDR1 GTSNPN, CDR2 SVGIG (reference sequence). In nucleotides, the CDR3 is TGTGCCTTAATCCAGGCTACAGATACGCAGTATTTT. As protein: CALIQATDTQYF.

The V call is TRBV30, the J call TRBJ1-1; D may be TRBD1 (6 bases). From germline, CDR1 is GTSNPN and CDR2 SVGIG (reference sequence). There are 13 residues in the CDR3. Trimming left V 8 bases short and J 4 bases short, with 17 bases between. The CDR3 DNA reads TGTGCCCTCCATGCGGGGGCGCGCACTGAAGCTTTCTTT. Its protein product is CALHAGARTEAFF.

CDR3 residues: CASSQVTDTYNSPLHF. CDR3 coding DNA: TGCGCCAGCAGCCAAGTAACGGACACCTATAATTCACCCCTCCACTTT. The chain links TRBV4-1 to TRBJ1-6; possible D gene TRBD1, 5 bases. V was trimmed by 1 base and J by 2 bases, leaving 9 bases between them. Germline V gene lookup returns CDR1 MGHRA and CDR2 YSYEKL. CDR3 length: 16 residues.